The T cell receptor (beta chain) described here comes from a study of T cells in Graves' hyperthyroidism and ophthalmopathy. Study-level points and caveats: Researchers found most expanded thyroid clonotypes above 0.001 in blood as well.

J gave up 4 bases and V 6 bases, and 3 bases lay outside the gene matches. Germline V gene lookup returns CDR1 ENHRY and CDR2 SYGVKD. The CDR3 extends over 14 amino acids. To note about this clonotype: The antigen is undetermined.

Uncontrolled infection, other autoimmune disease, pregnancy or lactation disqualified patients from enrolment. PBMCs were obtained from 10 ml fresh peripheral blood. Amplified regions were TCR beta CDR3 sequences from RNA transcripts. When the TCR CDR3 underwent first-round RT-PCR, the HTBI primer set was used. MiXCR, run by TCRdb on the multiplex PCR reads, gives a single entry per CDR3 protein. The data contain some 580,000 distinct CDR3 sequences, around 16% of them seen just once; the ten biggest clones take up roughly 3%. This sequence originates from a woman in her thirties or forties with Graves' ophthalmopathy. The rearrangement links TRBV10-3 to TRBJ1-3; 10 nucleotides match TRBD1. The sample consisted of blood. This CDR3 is CAIRGQGSGNTIYF. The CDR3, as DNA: TGTGCCATCAGGGGACAGGGGTCCGGAAACACCATATATTTT.